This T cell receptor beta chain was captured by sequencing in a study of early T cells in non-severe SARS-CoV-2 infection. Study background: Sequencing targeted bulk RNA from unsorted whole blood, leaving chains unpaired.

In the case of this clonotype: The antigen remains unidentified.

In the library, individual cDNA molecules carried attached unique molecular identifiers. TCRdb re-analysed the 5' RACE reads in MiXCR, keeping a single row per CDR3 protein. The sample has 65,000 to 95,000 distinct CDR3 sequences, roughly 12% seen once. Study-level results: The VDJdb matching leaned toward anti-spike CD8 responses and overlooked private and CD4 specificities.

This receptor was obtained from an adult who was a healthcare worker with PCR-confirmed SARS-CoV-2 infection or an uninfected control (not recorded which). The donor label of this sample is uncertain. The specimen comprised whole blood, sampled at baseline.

Here the CDR3 reads CSARDRGLYF. The DNA for the CDR3 is TGCAGTGCTAGGGACAGGGGGCTGTACTTC. The J gene is TRBJ2-7, the V gene TRBV20-1; TRBD1 matches 11 bases. V trimming: 3 bases; J trimming: 12 bases; junction bases outside the gene matches: 1. Germline loops: CDR1 DFQATT, CDR2 SNEGSKA (reference sequence). This CDR3 has 10 residues.